This record concerns one TCR delta chain sequence. The entry originates in a study of gamma-delta T cells after stem cell transplantation. TCRdb re-analyzed the RT-PCR reads via CATT. The sample records roughly 800 delta-chain clones, 21% being singletons. The V gene's germline CDR1 is GEAIGNYY and CDR2 EKD. CDR3 length: 16 amino acids. The ends lost 0 bases at V and 5 bases at J; junction bases unmatched: 9. The rearrangement uses TRDV2 and TRDJ1, with TRDD3 matching over 9 bases. This TCR was recovered from a human donor. It is not recorded whose cells these are; they may come from a transplant donor. Material for sequencing was gamma-delta T cells. The CDR3 region is CACDTLGDPHADKLIF. The CDR3 DNA follows: TGTGCCTGTGACACCCTGGGGGATCCCCACGCAGATAAACTCATCTTT.